Listed below are T cell receptor beta chains from one sample, sequenced in a study of Ad26.COV2.S vaccination and SARS-CoV-2 variants. Data came from immunoSEQ multiplex PCR; TCRdb stores just in-frame clones and leaves some out. The repertoire holds 380,000 or so clones, with around 90% as singletons. The sequenced sample was peripheral blood, obtained in a trial of Ad26.COV2.S vaccine versus placebo. The origin of the receptors is a person aged 18 to 59 who received the Ad26.COV2.S COVID-19 vaccine or a placebo. Both conserved end residues are part of each CDR3. A D gene is named only where the DNA matches it firmly. Where a row states a size, it is once, few, many or the class of an expanded clone; other rows omit it.

>NA|few|TRBV27|TRBJ1-2
CASSLGRYYGYTF
TGTGCCAGCAGTTTAGGAAGGTACTATGGCTACACCTTC
>TRBD1|NA|TRBV24-1|TRBJ2-1
CATSGGSYNEQFF
TGTGCCACGTCAGGGGGTTCCTACAATGAGCAGTTCTTC
>TRBD1|NA|TRBV4-3|TRBJ2-3
CASSQDSTGGVSDTQYF
TGCGCCAGCAGCCAAGATTCTACAGGGGGCGTTTCAGATACGCAGTATTTT
>TRBD2|once|TRBV4-2|TRBJ2-1
CASSQGPGLVTSDEQFF
TGTGCCAGCAGCCAAGGTCCGGGACTAGTTACCAGCGATGAGCAGTTCTTC
>NA|NA|TRBV6-5|TRBJ2-7
CATRYREGVYEQYF
TGTGCCACTCGATACAGGGAAGGGGTCTACGAGCAGTACTTC
>NA|NA|TRBV11-2|TRBJ2-6
CASSLGSSGANVLTF
TGTGCCAGCAGCTTGGGTAGCTCTGGGGCCAACGTCCTGACTTTC
>NA|NA|TRBV6-5|TRBJ1-5
CASSLRGRQPQHF
TGTGCCAGCAGCCTACGTGGTAGGCAGCCCCAGCATTTT
>NA|NA|TRBV28|TRBJ2-3
CASSFSLTDTQYF
TGTGCCAGCAGTTTTTCACTGACAGATACGCAGTATTTT
>TRBD1|NA|TRBV10-3|TRBJ1-2
CAISESRDRGTF
TGTGCCATCAGTGAGTCGAGGGACAGGGGAACCTTC
>NA|NA|TRBV5-1|TRBJ1-4
CATGEGDLSSNEKLFF
TGCGCCACCGGAGAGGGGGACTTGTCTAGTAATGAAAAACTGTTTTTT